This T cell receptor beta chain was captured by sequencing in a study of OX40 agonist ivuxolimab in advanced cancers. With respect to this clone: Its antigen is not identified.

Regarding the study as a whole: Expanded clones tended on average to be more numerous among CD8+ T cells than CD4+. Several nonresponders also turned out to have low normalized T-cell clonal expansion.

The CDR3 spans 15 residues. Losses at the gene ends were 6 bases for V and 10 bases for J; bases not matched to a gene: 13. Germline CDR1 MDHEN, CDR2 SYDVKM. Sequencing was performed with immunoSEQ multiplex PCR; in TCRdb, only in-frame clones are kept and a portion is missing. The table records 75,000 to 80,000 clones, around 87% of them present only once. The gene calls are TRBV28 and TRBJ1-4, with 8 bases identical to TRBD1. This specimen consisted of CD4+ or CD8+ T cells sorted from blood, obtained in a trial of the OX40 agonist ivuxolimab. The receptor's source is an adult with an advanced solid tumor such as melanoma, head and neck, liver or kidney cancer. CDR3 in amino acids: CASRSSGTGPLKLFF. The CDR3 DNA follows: TGTGCCAGCAGATCATCCGGGACAGGCCCCTTAAAACTGTTTTTT.